This T cell receptor (beta chain) came from a study of follicular helper T cells after annual influenza vaccination. Study conclusions and caveats: Only about 9-20% of analyzed cells yielded productive TCRB sequences. Day 7 ICOS+CD38+ clones were most often found later in ICOS-CD38- cTfh cells.

Regarding time point: 2014-2015 season, pre-vaccination. Donors with HIV/AIDS, active malignancy, immunomodulators or active illness were excluded. Measured with immunoSEQ multiplex PCR; TCRdb has only the in-frame clones, and not every one. This sample has more than 10,000 clones, with 81% found just once. Concerning this clone itself: The antigen is unknown.

The germline CDR1 and CDR2 sequences are MGHRA and YSYEKL. The CDR3 extends over 16 amino acids. The V segment lost 10 bases and the J segment 0 bases; nucleotides outside the gene matches: 12. This TCR was sampled from an adult who received the influenza vaccine. The chain couples TRBV4-1 to TRBJ2-4; 7 nucleotides agree with TRBD2. Sequences were derived from CXCR5- memory CD4+ T cells sorted from blood, sampled on the day of influenza vaccination. The CDR3 DNA follows: TGCGCCACCAGAGGGGAGGGGCCCCAAGCCAAAAACATTCAGTACTTC. As protein: CATRGEGPQAKNIQYF.